The 9 T cell receptor beta chains given below trace back to one sample, sequenced in a study of OX40 agonist ivuxolimab in advanced cancers. Profiled with immunoSEQ multiplex PCR; TCRdb holds only in-frame clones, not every one. The sample records 37,000 or so clones, just under 75% being singletons. The sample consisted of CD4+ or CD8+ T cells sorted from blood, taken in a trial of the OX40 agonist ivuxolimab. The receptors were gathered from an adult with an advanced solid tumor such as melanoma, head and neck, liver or kidney cancer.

V and J are TRBV29-1 and TRBJ2-1, with TRBD1 identical over 10 bases. The CDR3 contains 17 residues. The V gene's germline CDR1 is SQVTM and CDR2 ANQGSEA. V was pared by 8 bases and J by 2 bases, with 15 bases of the junction left unmatched. CDR3 coding DNA: TGCAGCATCCCCCCCCGGGACAGGGGATTGACCTACAATGAGCAGTTCTTC. Translating gives CSIPPRDRGLTYNEQFF.

This clone turned up a few times. V usage is TRBV29-1 and J usage is TRBJ2-7; D possibly corresponds to TRBD1 (6 bases). This CDR3 has 11 residues. Between the trimmed V and J ends, which lost 7 bases and 10 bases, there was a span of 17 bases. Germline lookup yields CDR1 SQVTM and CDR2 ANQGSEA. The CDR3 loop reads CSGVEGGSQYV. CDR3 DNA sequence: TGCAGCGGGGTCGAAGGGGGATCACAGTACGTC.

The V gene is TRBV7-3, the J gene TRBJ2-2; D gene ambiguous. The CDR3 is made up of 14 amino acids. The germline V gene has CDR1 SGHTA and CDR2 FQGTGA. V dropped 5 bases and J dropped 3 bases, with 10 bases sitting between them. CDR3 coding DNA: TGTGCCAGCAGCATCGACGGTGACACCGGGGAGCTGTTTTTT. It codes for CASSIDGDTGELFF.

The rearrangement joins TRBV6-1 to TRBJ2-7; weak D call: TRBD1 (5 bases). Germline V CDR1 and CDR2: MNHNS, SASEGT. V lost 6 bases, J lost 0 bases, and 12 bases lay in between. CDR3 size: 14 residues. In DNA, the CDR3 is TGTGCCAGCAGGACAGATTTCAGCTCCTACGAGCAGTACGTC. Translating it yields CASRTDFSSYEQYV.

The J gene is TRBJ1-5, the V gene TRBV10-2; 9 nucleotides align to TRBD1. The junction had 9 bases not matched to a gene; V was cut back by 2 bases and J by 1 base. The V gene's germline CDR1 is WSHSY and CDR2 SAAADI. The CDR3 runs to 18 residues. The CDR3 loop reads CASSEIGQGIGSNQPQHF. Here the CDR3 DNA reads TGCGCCAGCAGTGAGATCGGACAGGGGATAGGGAGCAATCAGCCCCAGCATTTT.

This clone occurred once. Other nucleotide sequences in the sample specify the same CDR3. This sequence joins TRBV29-1 and TRBJ1-1; D not certain. V lost 7 bases to trimming and J lost 5 bases, with 8 bases between them. This CDR3 contains 10 residues. Germline lookup yields CDR1 SQVTM and CDR2 ANQGSEA. In DNA form, the CDR3 reads TGCAGCGCTGGAAGAACTGAAGCTTTCTTT. It codes for CSAGRTEAFF.

The genes are TRBV9 and TRBJ2-5; 9 positions agree with TRBD2. CDR1 and CDR2 (germline): SGDLS, YYNGEE. There are 19 residues in the CDR3. V shed 2 bases and J 3 bases; nucleotides not matched to a gene: 17. This chain's CDR3 is CASSVRGVAGASEKETQYF. The CDR3 coding sequence is TGTGCCAGCAGCGTGAGAGGCGTAGCGGGGGCCAGTGAAAAAGAGACCCAGTACTTC.

The chain employs TRBV5-1 and TRBJ2-3; perhaps TRBD2 as D (7 bases). Germline V lookup: CDR1 SGHRS, CDR2 YFSETQ. V dropped 4 bases and J dropped 1 base, with 16 bases sitting between them. The CDR3 length is 16 residues. The chain's CDR3 is CASSEGGAGRTDTQYF. The CDR3 DNA reads as TGCGCCAGCAGCGAAGGGGGAGCGGGGCGCACAGATACGCAGTATTTT.

The gene calls are TRBV5-5 and TRBJ1-1, with D uncertain. This CDR3 has 15 residues. V dropped 4 bases and J dropped 0 bases, with 13 bases sitting between them. Germline CDR1 reads SGHKS; CDR2 reads YYEKEE (reference sequence). DNA for the CDR3: TGTGCCAGCAGCCCGCTGACGGCCTTGAACACTGAAGCTTTCTTT. This translates into CASSPLTALNTEAFF.